A selection of T cell receptor beta chains follows, all from one sample in a study of blood T cells in healthy people across ages. TCRdb itself ran the 5' RACE reads through MiXCR, one entry per CDR3 protein. The data show about 1,500,000 distinct CDR3 sequences, 28% seen once. The material sequenced was blood. These receptors all come from a woman aged 25 to 39 in good health. Both conserved end residues are part of each CDR3. A D gene is named only where the DNA matches it firmly. Size tells how often a clone was seen (once, few, many) or the class of an expanded clone, and some rows leave it out.

clone size: .
D gene: TRBD2
V gene: TRBV4-1
J gene: TRBJ2-1
CDR3 protein: CASSFGPTSGGTNEQFF
CDR3 DNA: TGCGCCAGCAGCTTCGGACCCACTAGCGGGGGAACGAATGAGCAGTTCTTC

clone size: .
D gene: TRBD2
V gene: TRBV10-3
J gene: TRBJ2-1
CDR3 protein: CAISDLAGGNYNEQFF
CDR3 DNA: TGTGCCATCAGTGACCTAGCGGGGGGCAACTACAATGAGCAGTTCTTC

clone size: few
D gene: .
V gene: TRBV5-1
J gene: TRBJ1-4
CDR3 protein: CATSPYSGANEKLFF
CDR3 DNA: TGCGCCACTTCACCCTATTCGGGGGCTAATGAAAAACTGTTTTTT

clone size: .
D gene: .
V gene: TRBV15
J gene: TRBJ1-6
CDR3 protein: CATSRESGTRDPLHF
CDR3 DNA: TGTGCCACCAGCAGAGAATCAGGGACGAGGGATCCCCTCCACTTT

clone size: .
D gene: TRBD2
V gene: TRBV20-1
J gene: TRBJ2-3
CDR3 protein: CSADTLAGPKSTDTQYF
CDR3 DNA: TGCAGTGCCGACACACTAGCGGGACCCAAAAGCACAGATACGCAGTATTTT

clone size: many
D gene: .
V gene: TRBV7-2
J gene: TRBJ2-5
CDR3 protein: CASNGPGETQYF
CDR3 DNA: TGTGCCAGCAACGGGCCAGGGGAGACCCAGTACTTC

clone size: few
D gene: .
V gene: TRBV7-2
J gene: TRBJ1-4
CDR3 protein: CASSSARGYNEKLFF
CDR3 DNA: TGTGCCAGCAGCTCAGCGAGGGGGTATAATGAAAAACTGTTTTTT

clone size: .
D gene: TRBD1
V gene: TRBV4-1
J gene: TRBJ2-5
CDR3 protein: CASSQDRSRGSGETQYF
CDR3 DNA: TGCGCCAGCAGCCAAGATCGAAGCAGGGGGTCGGGGGAGACCCAGTACTTC

clone size: many
D gene: .
V gene: TRBV29-1
J gene: TRBJ2-3
CDR3 protein: CSVGTSTASLADTQYF
CDR3 DNA: TGCAGCGTGGGAACATCGACAGCCTCTCTTGCAGATACGCAGTATTTT

clone size: .
D gene: .
V gene: TRBV25-1
J gene: TRBJ2-1
CDR3 protein: CASTPWAGSYNEQFF
CDR3 DNA: TGTGCCAGCACCCCCTGGGCGGGCTCCTACAATGAGCAGTTCTTC

clone size: many
D gene: .
V gene: TRBV6-5
J gene: TRBJ2-5
CDR3 protein: CASSYSPGEETQYF
CDR3 DNA: TGTGCCAGCAGTTACTCACCTGGGGAAGAGACCCAGTACTTC

clone size: .
D gene: TRBD1
V gene: TRBV28
J gene: TRBJ2-4
CDR3 protein: CASSRQGAFPREEYF
CDR3 DNA: TGTGCCAGCAGTCGACAGGGGGCCTTTCCGCGCGAGGAGTACTTC

clone size: .
D gene: TRBD1
V gene: TRBV12-5
J gene: TRBJ1-5
CDR3 protein: CASGLPDRDQPQHF
CDR3 DNA: TGTGCTAGTGGTTTACCGGACAGGGATCAGCCCCAGCATTTT

clone size: .
D gene: .
V gene: TRBV6-5
J gene: TRBJ2-7
CDR3 protein: CASSRDFPYEQYF
CDR3 DNA: TGTGCCAGCAGCAGGGACTTTCCCTACGAGCAGTACTTC

clone size: few
D gene: .
V gene: TRBV6-5
J gene: TRBJ1-1
CDR3 protein: CASSYHRLNTEAFF
CDR3 DNA: TGTGCCAGCAGTTACCACAGATTGAACACTGAAGCTTTCTTT

clone size: .
D gene: TRBD2
V gene: TRBV7-3
J gene: TRBJ2-7
CDR3 protein: CASSFLGQSGGAGYNEQYF
CDR3 DNA: TGTGCCAGCAGCTTTCTCGGCCAGAGCGGGGGGGCTGGTTACAATGAGCAGTACTTC

clone size: few
D gene: .
V gene: TRBV6-2/TRBV6-3
J gene: TRBJ2-3
CDR3 protein: CASGDTDTQYF
CDR3 DNA: TGTGCCAGCGGGGACACAGATACGCAGTATTTT

clone size: .
D gene: TRBD2
V gene: TRBV20-1
J gene: TRBJ2-5
CDR3 protein: CSVERGLKTQYF
CDR3 DNA: TGCAGTGTTGAGCGGGGATTGAAGACCCAGTACTTC

clone size: few
D gene: TRBD2
V gene: TRBV7-8
J gene: TRBJ2-5
CDR3 protein: CASSPGLAEIREEQYF
CDR3 DNA: TGTGCCAGCAGCCCGGGACTAGCGGAGATACGCGAGGAGCAGTACTTC

clone size: .
D gene: .
V gene: TRBV2
J gene: TRBJ1-5
CDR3 protein: CASNGGFSNQPQHF
CDR3 DNA: TGTGCCAGCAATGGTGGCTTTAGCAATCAGCCCCAGCATTTT

clone size: many
D gene: TRBD2
V gene: TRBV7-2
J gene: TRBJ2-7
CDR3 protein: CASSLPRASGAYEQYF
CDR3 DNA: TGTGCCAGCAGCTTACCGAGGGCTAGCGGGGCCTACGAGCAGTACTTC

clone size: few
D gene: .
V gene: TRBV25-1
J gene: TRBJ1-2
CDR3 protein: CASSGDGTPPWEAYGYTF
CDR3 DNA: TGTGCCAGCAGTGGTGATGGGACCCCTCCTTGGGAAGCCTATGGCTACACCTTC

clone size: few
D gene: .
V gene: TRBV28
J gene: TRBJ2-7
CDR3 protein: CASSLLVGSSYEQYF
CDR3 DNA: TGTGCCAGCAGTTTATTAGTCGGTAGCTCCTACGAGCAGTACTTC

clone size: .
D gene: .
V gene: TRBV25-1
J gene: TRBJ2-6
CDR3 protein: CASSPLRGGGTGANVLTF
CDR3 DNA: TGTGCCAGCAGCCCCTTAAGGGGGGGGGGCACTGGGGCCAACGTCCTGACTTTC

clone size: few
D gene: TRBD2
V gene: TRBV29-1
J gene: TRBJ2-7
CDR3 protein: CSVEASGAYEQYF
CDR3 DNA: TGCAGCGTTGAAGCTAGCGGGGCCTACGAGCAGTACTTC

clone size: many
D gene: TRBD2
V gene: TRBV7-3
J gene: TRBJ2-1
CDR3 protein: CASSLFPGTSGAGLDEQFF
CDR3 DNA: TGTGCCAGCAGCTTATTTCCCGGGACTAGCGGGGCTGGTTTGGATGAGCAGTTCTTC

clone size: few
D gene: .
V gene: TRBV29-1
J gene: TRBJ1-1
CDR3 protein: CSSRARQVDTEAFF
CDR3 DNA: TGCAGCTCCCGGGCCCGACAGGTGGACACTGAAGCTTTCTTT

clone size: .
D gene: .
V gene: TRBV7-9
J gene: TRBJ1-1
CDR3 protein: CASSHSDRSEAFF
CDR3 DNA: TGTGCCAGCAGCCACTCAGACAGGTCAGAAGCTTTCTTT

clone size: .
D gene: .
V gene: TRBV20-1
J gene: TRBJ2-1
CDR3 protein: CSARDRGGEQFF
CDR3 DNA: TGCAGTGCTAGAGACAGGGGCGGTGAGCAGTTCTTC

clone size: .
D gene: .
V gene: TRBV7-2
J gene: TRBJ2-1
CDR3 protein: CASSRTAVLDEQFF
CDR3 DNA: TGTGCCAGCAGCCGAACGGCAGTTTTGGATGAGCAGTTCTTC

clone size: few
D gene: TRBD2
V gene: TRBV7-8
J gene: TRBJ2-2
CDR3 protein: CASRAGEGMNTGELFF
CDR3 DNA: TGTGCCAGCCGAGCGGGAGAGGGGATGAACACCGGGGAGCTGTTTTTT

clone size: once
D gene: .
V gene: TRBV10-1
J gene: TRBJ1-1
CDR3 protein: CARGEGWGTEAFF
CDR3 DNA: TGCGCCAGAGGAGAGGGGTGGGGCACTGAAGCTTTCTTT

clone size: few
D gene: .
V gene: TRBV12-3/TRBV12-4
J gene: TRBJ1-6
CDR3 protein: CASSPIGASYNSPLHF
CDR3 DNA: TGTGCCAGTAGCCCGATTGGGGCCTCCTATAATTCACCCCTCCACTTT

clone size: many
D gene: TRBD2
V gene: TRBV20-1
J gene: TRBJ2-7
CDR3 protein: CSASLAGGEEQYF
CDR3 DNA: TGCAGTGCTTCACTAGCGGGGGGGGAGGAGCAGTACTTC

clone size: .
D gene: .
V gene: TRBV20-1
J gene: TRBJ1-6
CDR3 protein: CSAAEFNSPLHF
CDR3 DNA: TGCAGTGCTGCAGAGTTTAATTCACCCCTCCACTTT

clone size: few
D gene: .
V gene: TRBV5-6
J gene: TRBJ2-7
CDR3 protein: CASSLSRDKPYEQYF
CDR3 DNA: TGTGCCAGCAGCCTTTCCCGGGACAAGCCCTACGAGCAGTACTTC

clone size: .
D gene: .
V gene: TRBV12-3/TRBV12-4
J gene: TRBJ1-5
CDR3 protein: CASSLGVGGRNQPQHF
CDR3 DNA: TGTGCCAGCAGTTTAGGCGTGGGGGGACGCAATCAGCCCCAGCATTTT

clone size: .
D gene: .
V gene: TRBV11-2
J gene: TRBJ2-3
CDR3 protein: CASSLGSGFPDTQYF
CDR3 DNA: TGTGCCAGCAGCTTAGGGTCAGGTTTCCCAGATACGCAGTATTTT

clone size: .
D gene: TRBD2
V gene: TRBV20-1
J gene: TRBJ2-3
CDR3 protein: CSATTSGGLRGDTQYF
CDR3 DNA: TGCAGTGCTACGACTAGCGGGGGGCTCAGGGGAGATACGCAGTATTTT

clone size: .
D gene: TRBD2
V gene: TRBV12-3/TRBV12-4
J gene: TRBJ2-3
CDR3 protein: CASSLSPARGDTQYF
CDR3 DNA: TGTGCCAGCAGTTTATCCCCAGCGCGGGGGGATACGCAGTATTTT

clone size: few
D gene: TRBD2
V gene: TRBV6-6
J gene: TRBJ2-7
CDR3 protein: CASRPQGLAEPGQYF
CDR3 DNA: TGTGCCAGCAGGCCACAGGGACTAGCGGAGCCGGGGCAGTACTTC

clone size: few
D gene: TRBD2
V gene: TRBV7-2
J gene: TRBJ2-7
CDR3 protein: CASRSGGLAGGVGEQYF
CDR3 DNA: TGTGCCAGCAGATCCGGGGGGCTAGCGGGCGGAGTGGGCGAGCAGTACTTC

clone size: few
D gene: .
V gene: TRBV20-1
J gene: TRBJ2-1
CDR3 protein: CSAIRGGGRYDDQFF
CDR3 DNA: TGCAGTGCCATCAGGGGGGGGGGTCGGTACGATGATCAGTTCTTC

clone size: few
D gene: TRBD1
V gene: TRBV20-1
J gene: TRBJ1-4
CDR3 protein: CSAEQGARGEKLFF
CDR3 DNA: TGCAGTGCTGAACAGGGGGCAAGAGGCGAAAAACTGTTTTTT

clone size: .
D gene: .
V gene: TRBV21-1
J gene: TRBJ1-2
CDR3 protein: CASSKIDRSSGYTF
CDR3 DNA: TGTGCCAGCAGCAAAATAGACAGAAGTAGTGGCTACACCTTC

clone size: many
D gene: .
V gene: TRBV27
J gene: TRBJ1-1
CDR3 protein: CASSTQGRTEAFF
CDR3 DNA: TGTGCCAGCAGTACTCAGGGGCGGACTGAAGCTTTCTTT

clone size: .
D gene: TRBD2
V gene: TRBV6-2/TRBV6-3
J gene: TRBJ2-3
CDR3 protein: CAGSSLLAGTDTQYF
CDR3 DNA: TGTGCCGGCAGTTCCCTACTAGCGGGCACAGATACGCAGTATTTT

clone size: many
D gene: TRBD2
V gene: TRBV7-2
J gene: TRBJ2-3
CDR3 protein: CASSPGGGTRRDTQYF
CDR3 DNA: TGTGCCAGCAGCCCCGGCGGGGGGACCAGGAGGGATACGCAGTATTTT

clone size: .
D gene: .
V gene: TRBV20-1
J gene: TRBJ1-2
CDR3 protein: CSAPLQGYGYTF
CDR3 DNA: TGCAGTGCACCTTTACAGGGCTACGGCTACACCTTC

clone size: .
D gene: TRBD2
V gene: TRBV29-1
J gene: TRBJ2-3
CDR3 protein: CSVASVAGGVYTDTQYF
CDR3 DNA: TGCAGCGTTGCATCGGTAGCGGGAGGGGTTTACACAGATACGCAGTATTTT

clone size: .
D gene: .
V gene: TRBV20-1
J gene: TRBJ2-2
CDR3 protein: CSARDPKDPGWELFF
CDR3 DNA: TGCAGTGCTAGAGATCCTAAGGACCCAGGTTGGGAGCTGTTTTTT